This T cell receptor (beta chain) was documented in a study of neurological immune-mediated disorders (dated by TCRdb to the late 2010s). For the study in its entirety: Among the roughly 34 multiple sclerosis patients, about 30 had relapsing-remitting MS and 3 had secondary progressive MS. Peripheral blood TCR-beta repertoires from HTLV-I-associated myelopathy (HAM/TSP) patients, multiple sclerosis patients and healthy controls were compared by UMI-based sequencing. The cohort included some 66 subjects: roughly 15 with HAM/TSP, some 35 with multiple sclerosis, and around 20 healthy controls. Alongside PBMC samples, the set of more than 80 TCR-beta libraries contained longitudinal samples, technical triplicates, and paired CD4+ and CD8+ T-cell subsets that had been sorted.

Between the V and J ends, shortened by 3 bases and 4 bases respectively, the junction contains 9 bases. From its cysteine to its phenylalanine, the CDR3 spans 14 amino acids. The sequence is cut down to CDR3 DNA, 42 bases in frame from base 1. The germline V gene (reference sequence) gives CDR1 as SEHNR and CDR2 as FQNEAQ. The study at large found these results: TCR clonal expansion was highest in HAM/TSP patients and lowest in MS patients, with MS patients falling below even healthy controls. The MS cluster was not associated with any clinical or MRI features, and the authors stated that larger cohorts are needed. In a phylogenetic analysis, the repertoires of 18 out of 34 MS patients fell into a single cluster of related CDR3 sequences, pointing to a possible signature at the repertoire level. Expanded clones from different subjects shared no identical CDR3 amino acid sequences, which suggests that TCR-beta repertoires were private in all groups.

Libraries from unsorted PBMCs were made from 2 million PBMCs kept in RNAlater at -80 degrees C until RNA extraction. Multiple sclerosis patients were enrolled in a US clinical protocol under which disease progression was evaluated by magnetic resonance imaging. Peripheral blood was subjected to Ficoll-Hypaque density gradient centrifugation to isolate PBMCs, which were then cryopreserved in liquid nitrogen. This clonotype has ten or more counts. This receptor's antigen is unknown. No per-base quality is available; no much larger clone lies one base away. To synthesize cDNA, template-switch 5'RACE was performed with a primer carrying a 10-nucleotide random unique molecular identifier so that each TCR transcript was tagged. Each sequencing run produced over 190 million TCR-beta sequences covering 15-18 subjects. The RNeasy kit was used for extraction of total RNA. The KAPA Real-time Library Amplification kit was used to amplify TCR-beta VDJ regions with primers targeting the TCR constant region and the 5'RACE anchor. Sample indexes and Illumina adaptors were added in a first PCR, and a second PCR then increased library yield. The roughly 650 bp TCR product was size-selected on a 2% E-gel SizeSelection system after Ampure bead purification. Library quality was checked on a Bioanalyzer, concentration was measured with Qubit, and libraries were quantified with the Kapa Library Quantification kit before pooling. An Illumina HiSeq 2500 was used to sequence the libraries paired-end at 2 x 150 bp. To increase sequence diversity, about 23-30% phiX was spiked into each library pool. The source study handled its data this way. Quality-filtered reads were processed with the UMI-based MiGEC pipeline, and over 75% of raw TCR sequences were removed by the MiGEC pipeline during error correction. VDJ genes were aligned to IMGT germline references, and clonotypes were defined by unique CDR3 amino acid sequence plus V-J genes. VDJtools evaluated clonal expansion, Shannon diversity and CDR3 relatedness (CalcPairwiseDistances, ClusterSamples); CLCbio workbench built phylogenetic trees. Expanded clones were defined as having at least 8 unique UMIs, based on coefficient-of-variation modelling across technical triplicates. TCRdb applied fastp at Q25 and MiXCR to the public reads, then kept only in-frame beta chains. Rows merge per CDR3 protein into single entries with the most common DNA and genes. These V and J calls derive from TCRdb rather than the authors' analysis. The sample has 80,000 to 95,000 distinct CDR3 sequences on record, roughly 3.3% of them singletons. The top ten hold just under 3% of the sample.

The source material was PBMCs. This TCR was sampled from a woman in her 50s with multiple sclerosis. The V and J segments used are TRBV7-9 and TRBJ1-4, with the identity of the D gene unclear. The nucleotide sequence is TGTGCCAGCAGCTTCCGACAAAATAATGAAAAACTGTTTTTT. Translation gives CASSFRQNNEKLFF.